The 24 T cell receptor beta chains listed next were all sequenced from one sample in a study of T cell clonotyping in hematopoietic cell transplantation. The time point was: recipient sample about 28 days before transplant, after cytoreduction. Profiled with immunoSEQ multiplex PCR; TCRdb holds only in-frame clones, not every one. The repertoire consists of around 19,000 clones, with 60% to 80% occurring once and the leading ten covering around 17%. This material consisted of peripheral blood mononuclear cells, taken before stem cell transplant. These receptor sequences come from a man aged 55 to 69 with acute myeloid leukemia. Some clones in this sample may be carry-over from other donors' samples.

V and J are TRBV7-6 and TRBJ1-1; D possibly corresponds to TRBD1 (6 bases). The germline gives CDR1 SGHVS, CDR2 FNYEAQ. Trimming shortened V by 5 bases and J by 3 bases, and 13 bases separated the two germline ends. The CDR3 runs 14 residues. CDR3 protein: CASSMEQGDTEAFF. CDR3 nucleotides: TGTGCCAGCAGCATGGAACAGGGAGACACTGAAGCTTTCTTT.

This clone was seen just once. The V call is TRBV4-3, the J call TRBJ1-2; 10 bases line up with TRBD1. CDR1 LGHNA and CDR2 YSLEER come from the germline V gene. With V trimmed by 4 bases and J by 5 bases, 7 bases remained unmatched. CDR3 length: 15 residues. The CDR3 loop reads CASSLGTGVSYGYTF. The CDR3 region has the DNA TGCGCCAGCAGCCTCGGGACAGGGGTTTCGTATGGCTACACCTTC.

The chain is built from TRBV5-1 and TRBJ1-3; D gene ambiguous. The germline V and J ends were trimmed by 4 bases and 0 bases, with 8 bases remaining between them. Germline V gene sequence: CDR1 SGHRS, CDR2 YFSETQ. The CDR3 has 14 amino acids. The chain's CDR3 is CASSPEYSGNTIYF. CDR3 nucleotide sequence: TGCGCCAGCAGCCCTGAGTACTCTGGAAACACCATATATTTT.

In this sample, this clone turned up a few times. Other nucleotide sequences in the sample specify the same CDR3. V usage is TRBV6-5 and J usage is TRBJ1-5; 8 bases line up with TRBD1. The germline V gene encodes CDR1 MNHEY and CDR2 SVGAGI. The CDR3 runs 13 residues. The junction had 2 bases not matched to a gene; V was cut back by 4 bases and J by 6 bases. CDR3: CASSWDRSQPQHF. In DNA, the CDR3 is TGTGCCAGCAGTTGGGACAGGTCTCAGCCCCAGCATTTT.

This clone was observed a single time. The rearrangement links TRBV6-4 to TRBJ2-1; perhaps TRBD1 as D (5 bases). The CDR3 is 15 residues long. CDR1 is MRHNA and CDR2 is SNTAGT in the germline V gene. Between the trimmed V and J ends, which lost 4 bases and 8 bases, there was a span of 18 bases. The CDR3 region is CASSVQSGWSYEQFF. CDR3 nucleotides: TGTGCCAGCAGTGTTCAGTCAGGGTGGAGCTATGAGCAGTTCTTC.

The chain employs TRBV4-3 and TRBJ1-2; D gene uncertain. V dropped 0 bases and J dropped 2 bases, with 7 bases sitting between them. CDR3 size: 14 residues. The germline V gene encodes CDR1 LGHNA and CDR2 YSLEER. The CDR3 bases are TGCGCCAGCAGCCAAGAATACGGCAACTATGGCTACACCTTC. Amino acids: CASSQEYGNYGYTF.

CDR3 loop: CASSFSPSVTKDTQYF. For the CDR3, the DNA is TGTGCCAGCAGCTTCTCGCCTAGCGTAACCAAAGATACGCAGTATTTT. V gene TRBV7-6 combines with J gene TRBJ2-3; TRBD2 might be the D (6 bases). V was cut by 3 bases and J by 5 bases, with 18 bases left in between. Germline lookup yields CDR1 SGHVS and CDR2 FNYEAQ. This CDR3 spans 16 amino acids.

The chain couples TRBV14 to TRBJ1-1; unclear D gene. This CDR3 comprises 19 residues. Germline CDR1 SGHDN, CDR2 FVKESK. V dropped 0 bases and J dropped 2 bases, with 22 bases sitting between them. The CDR3 protein is CASSQEHFPRGGKNTEAFF. CDR3 bases: TGTGCCAGCAGCCAAGAGCATTTCCCCCGGGGAGGGAAAAACACTGAAGCTTTCTTT.

V is TRBV11-2 and J is TRBJ1-2, with unresolved D. The CDR3 covers 13 residues. Germline loops: CDR1 SGHAT, CDR2 FQNNGV. V lost 1 base and J lost 2, with 5 bases in between. CDR3 in amino acids: CASSLGGNYGYTF. The DNA of the CDR3 is TGTGCCAGCAGCTTAGGAGGGAACTATGGCTACACCTTC. Full variable domain (remainder filled in from reference TRBV11-2 and TRBJ1-2): EAGVAQSPRYKIIEKRQSVAFWCNPISGHATLYWYQQILGQGPKLLIQFQNNGVVDDSQLPKDRFSAERLKGVDSTLKIQPAKLEDSAVYLCASSLGGNYGYTFGSGTRLTVV.

This clone was counted a few times. J is TRBJ2-5 and V is TRBV7-2; 11 nucleotides line up with TRBD2. CDR1 is SGHTA, CDR2 FQGNSA, per germline. This CDR3 spans 15 amino acids. Germline trimming cut 8 bases from V and 5 bases from J; bases unmatched to any gene: 10. The CDR3 nucleotides are TGTGCCAGCCGGGGAAGGACTAGCGGGCGGGAGACCCAGTACTTC. Encoded protein: CASRGRTSGRETQYF.

This chain links TRBV5-1 with TRBJ2-7, with TRBD1 as a possible D gene (5 bases). V was shortened by 0 bases and J by 1 base, with 11 bases between the two germline ends. CDR3 length: 15 amino acids. Germline V lookup: CDR1 SGHRS, CDR2 YFSETQ. CDR3 DNA: TGCGCCAGCAGCTTGGGGGGCCCAGGTTCCTACGAGCAGTACTTC. The encoded protein is CASSLGGPGSYEQYF.

V usage is TRBV30 and J usage is TRBJ1-1; weak D call: TRBD1 (5 bases). The V and J ends lost 3 bases and 8 bases respectively, with 10 bases between them. The CDR3 contains 11 residues. Germline V gene lookup returns CDR1 GTSNPN and CDR2 SVGIG (reference sequence). The DNA of the CDR3 is TGTGCCTGGAGCGACCGGGGGGAAGCTTTCTTT. Translated, it gives CAWSDRGEAFF.

A single count supports this clone. This sequence joins TRBV14 and TRBJ2-7, with D hard to call. The ends were cut back, 1 base at V and 7 bases at J, with 20 bases in the middle. The germline V gene has CDR1 SGHDN and CDR2 FVKESK. The CDR3 extends over 16 amino acids. CDR3 bases: TGTGCCAGCAGCCAAGTCGGTCCCGCTACTCCGAGGGAGCAGTACTTC. This translates into CASSQVGPATPREQYF. Using reference TRBV14 and TRBJ2-7 for the parts outside the CDR3, the full variable domain is EAGVTQFPSHSVIEKGQTVTLRCDPISGHDNLYWYRRVMGKEIKFLLHFVKESKQDESGMPNNRFLAERTGGTYSTLKVQPAELEDSGVYFCASSQVGPATPREQYFGPGTRLTVT.

The rearrangement links TRBV6-5 to TRBJ2-5; D could derive from TRBD1 or TRBD2 (5 bases each). This CDR3 has 14 amino acids. V was trimmed by 1 base and J by 1 base, leaving 7 bases between them. In germline, CDR1 is MNHEY, CDR2 SVGAGI. The chain's CDR3 is CASSYFGGQETQYF. In DNA, the CDR3 is TGTGCCAGCAGTTACTTTGGGGGCCAAGAGACCCAGTACTTC.

This clone was picked up a small number of times. CDR3 nucleotides: TGTGCCAGCAGCTTAGTAGGGGTCGAAGACATACCTAGCACAGATACGCAGTATTTT. Its protein is CASSLVGVEDIPSTDTQYF. J is TRBJ2-3 and V is TRBV7-6; D might be TRBD1 (5 bases). CDR3 length equals 19 residues. Looked up from germline, CDR1 is SGHVS and CDR2 is FNYEAQ. The V end was cut by 1 base, the J end by 0 bases, with 20 bases between.

The V gene is TRBV25-1, the J gene TRBJ1-1; TRBD1 might be the D (6 bases). In germline, CDR1 is MGHDK, CDR2 SYGVNS. The V end was cut by 10 bases, the J end by 1 base, with 10 bases between. CDR3 length equals 12 residues. In DNA, the CDR3 is TGTGCCATTCAGGGGACGAACACTGAAGCTTTCTTT. Its protein is CAIQGTNTEAFF.

Only one count was recorded for this clone. Compared with germline, one end of the junction differs, possibly owing to a read error. The same CDR3 arises from other DNA sequences in this sample as well. The gene calls are TRBV5-1 and TRBJ2-7; D assignment may be TRBD1 or TRBD2 (5 bases each). Germline CDR1 and CDR2: SGHRS and YFSETQ. The CDR3 has 13 residues. This CDR3 reads CASSLSIRDDLNF. Written as DNA, the CDR3 is TGCGCCAGCAGCTTAAGTATACGGGACGACCTGAACTTC. The variable domain in full, completed from reference TRBV5-1 and TRBJ2-7, reads KAGVTQTPRYLIKTRGQQVTLSCSPISGHRSVSWYQQTPGQGLQFLFEYFSETQRNKGNFPGRFSGRQFSNSRSEMNVSTLELGDSALYLCASSLSIRDDLNFGPGTRLTVT.

The V gene is TRBV9, the J gene TRBJ1-5; no definite D call. Germline V gene sequence: CDR1 SGDLS, CDR2 YYNGEE. V shed 2 bases and J shed 0 bases, with 3 bases lying between them. The CDR3 has 13 amino acids. CDR3: CASSVSSNQPQHF. CDR3 in DNA: TGTGCCAGCAGCGTTAGTAGCAATCAGCCCCAGCATTTT.

A note on this clone: The germline gene is not matched at one end of the junction; a read error may be the cause. This chain links TRBV27 with TRBJ1-3; TRBD1 matches at 7 bases. Germline V gene data show CDR1 as MNHEY and CDR2 as SMNVEV (reference sequence). The length of the CDR3 is 14 residues. The CDR3 loop reads CASTGAQAGNTIYF. The CDR3 DNA is TGCGCCAGCACAGGGGCGCAGGCTGGAAACACCATATATTTT.

The gene calls are TRBV4-1 and TRBJ2-5; 7 nucleotides match TRBD2. The germline gives CDR1 MGHRA, CDR2 YSYEKL. The V gene end was trimmed by 1 base and the J gene end by 1 base; junction bases not matched to a gene: 0. The CDR3 runs to 14 residues. CDR3 DNA: TGCGCCAGCAGCCAAGGGACTAGCCAAGAGACCCAGTACTTC. Translating it yields CASSQGTSQETQYF.

V gene TRBV28 combines with J gene TRBJ2-6, with D perhaps matching TRBD1 (6 bases). The CDR3 has 18 residues. Germline CDR1 is MDHEN and CDR2 is SYDVKM. Trimming pared 4 bases from V and 0 bases from J, leaving 16 bases between. CDR3 sequence (DNA): TGTGCCAGCAGTTCGCACGACAGGTATAGCTCTGGGGCCAACGTCCTGACTTTC. Translating gives CASSSHDRYSSGANVLTF.

This clone was detected only once. The chain has TRBV6-6 and TRBJ1-2, with 7 positions matching TRBD1. The junction had 7 bases not matched to a gene; V was cut back by 6 bases and J by 3 bases. The CDR3 extends over 14 amino acids. Germline CDR1 is MNHNY and CDR2 is SVGAGI (reference sequence). This CDR3 reads CASRGRGQDYGYTF. CDR3 DNA sequence: TGTGCCAGCAGGGGGAGGGGGCAGGACTATGGCTACACCTTC.

V is TRBV11-3 and J is TRBJ1-1; D remains unclear. Trimming pared 1 base from V and 0 bases from J, leaving 6 bases between. The V gene's germline CDR1 is SGHNT and CDR2 YENEEA. This CDR3 has 14 residues. DNA of the CDR3: TGTGCCAGCAGCTTAGGAGGCTTGAACACTGAAGCTTTCTTT. This codes for CASSLGGLNTEAFF.

The V call is TRBV5-8, the J call TRBJ1-2, with D possibly being TRBD1 (5 bases). The V and J ends lost 4 bases and 7 bases respectively, with 23 bases between them. Germline V gene lookup returns CDR1 SGHTS and CDR2 YDEGEE. The CDR3 loop spans 16 amino acids. The CDR3 bases are TGTGCCAGCAGCCCCCTCTCGGTGGGGCAGTTCGGTGGCTACACCTTC. This translates into CASSPLSVGQFGGYTF.